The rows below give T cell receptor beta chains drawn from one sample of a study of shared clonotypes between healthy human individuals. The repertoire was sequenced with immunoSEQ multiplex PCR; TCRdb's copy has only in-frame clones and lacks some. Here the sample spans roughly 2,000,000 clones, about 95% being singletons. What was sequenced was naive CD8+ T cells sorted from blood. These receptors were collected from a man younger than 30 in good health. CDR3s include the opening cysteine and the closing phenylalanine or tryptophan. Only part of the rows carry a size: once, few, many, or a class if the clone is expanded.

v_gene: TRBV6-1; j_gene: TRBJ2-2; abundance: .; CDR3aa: CASSPGFGELFF
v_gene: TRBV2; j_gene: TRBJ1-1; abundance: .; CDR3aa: CASSEWRGVWSLAFF
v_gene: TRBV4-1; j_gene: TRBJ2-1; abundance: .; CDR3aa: CASSQDPSGVNEQFF
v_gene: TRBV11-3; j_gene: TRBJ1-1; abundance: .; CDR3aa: CASSLDGRVRETEAFF
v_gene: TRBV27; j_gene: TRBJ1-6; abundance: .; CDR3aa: CASSLGTDNSPLHF
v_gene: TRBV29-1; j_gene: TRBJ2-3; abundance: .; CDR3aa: CSVLSDTQYF
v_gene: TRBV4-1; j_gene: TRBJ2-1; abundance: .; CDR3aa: CASSLAPGQGASYNEQFF
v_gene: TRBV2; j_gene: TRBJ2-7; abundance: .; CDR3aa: CASSEGEVKLYEQYF
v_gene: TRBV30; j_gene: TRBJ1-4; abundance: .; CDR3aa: CAWSLSGNEKLFF
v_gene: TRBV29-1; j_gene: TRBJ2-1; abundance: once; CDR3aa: CSVTPSGGTYNEQFF
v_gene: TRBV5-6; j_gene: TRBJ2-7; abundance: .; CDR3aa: CASSLTSGTYEQYF
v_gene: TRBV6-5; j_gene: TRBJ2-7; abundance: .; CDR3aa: CASANEDEQYF
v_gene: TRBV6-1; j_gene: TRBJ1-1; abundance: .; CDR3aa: CASSPTGGLNTEAFF
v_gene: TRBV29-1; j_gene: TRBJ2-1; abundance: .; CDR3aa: CSVDRDRGYEQFF
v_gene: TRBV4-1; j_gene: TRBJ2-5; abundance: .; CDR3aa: CASSAPGTHEETQYF
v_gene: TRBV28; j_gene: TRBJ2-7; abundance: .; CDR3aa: CASSFPPEQYF
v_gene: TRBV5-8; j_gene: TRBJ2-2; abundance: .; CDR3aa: CASSLTGGRATGELFF
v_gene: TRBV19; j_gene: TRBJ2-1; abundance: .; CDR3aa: CASSSSGSYNEQFF
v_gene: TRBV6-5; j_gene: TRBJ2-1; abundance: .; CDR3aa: CASRPTLMNEQFF
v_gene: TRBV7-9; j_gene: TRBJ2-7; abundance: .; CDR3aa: CASSSVLSYEQYF
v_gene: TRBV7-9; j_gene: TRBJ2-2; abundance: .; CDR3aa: CASSSGQGTNTGELFF
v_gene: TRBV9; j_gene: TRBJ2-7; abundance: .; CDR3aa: CASSVEASYEQYF
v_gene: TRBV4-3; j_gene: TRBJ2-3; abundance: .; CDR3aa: CASSQLPGVDTDTQYF
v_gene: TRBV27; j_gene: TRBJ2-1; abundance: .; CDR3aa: CASSPQARVDEQFF